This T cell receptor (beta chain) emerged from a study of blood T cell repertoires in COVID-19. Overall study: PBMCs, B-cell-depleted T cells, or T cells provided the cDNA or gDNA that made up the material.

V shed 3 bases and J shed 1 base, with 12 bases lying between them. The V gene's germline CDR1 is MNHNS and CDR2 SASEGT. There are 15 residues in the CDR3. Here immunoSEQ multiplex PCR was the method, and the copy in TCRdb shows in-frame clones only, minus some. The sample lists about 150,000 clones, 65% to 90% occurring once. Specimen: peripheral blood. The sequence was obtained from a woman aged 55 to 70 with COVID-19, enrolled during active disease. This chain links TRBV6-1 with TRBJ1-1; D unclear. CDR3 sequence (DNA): TGTGCCAGCAGTGACCCGACAAGGCGGAACACTGAAGCTTTCTTT. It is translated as CASSDPTRRNTEAFF.